This TCR beta chain was sequenced for a study of T cell responses to AZD1222 COVID-19 vaccine. This table comes from immunoSEQ multiplex PCR, and its TCRdb copy is limited to in-frame clones, with some not included. The sample has some 150,000 clones, 85% to 95% seen once; the top ten hold 1.3%. On this clone itself: Its target is unknown.

The CDR3 sequence is 17 residues long. CDR1 is LGHNA and CDR2 is YNFKEQ in the germline V gene. V gave up 3 bases and J gave up 0 bases; unmatched junction bases: 7. Study-wide results and limits: Only a handful of AZD1222 recipients, several in all, had baseline seropositivity.

This sample comprised peripheral blood, obtained on day 0 of AZD1222 vaccination. The sequence derives from an adult in good health. The chain employs TRBV4-2 and TRBJ2-3; 9 nucleotides agree with TRBD2. CDR3 nucleotides: TGTGCCAGCAGCCAGGGGAAAACTAGCGGGAGCACAGATACGCAGTATTTT. Its protein is CASSQGKTSGSTDTQYF.